Reported below is one TCR beta chain. This clone was found a few times. Its specific antigen is unknown. The sample holds no much larger clone one base away, and base qualities are not on file. The sample belongs to a study of T cell repertoires in ileal Crohn's disease (dated by TCRdb to between 2018 and 2021). Some background on the complete study: At the time of surgery, 35% of patients were active smokers, and the median duration of disease was 7.5 to 8.5 years. All patients had surgery for a complication: stricturing disease in around 60% and penetrating disease in about 40%. Postoperative therapy was given to about half of the patients, with thiopurines administered to over 10 patients and anti-TNF agents administered to under 20 patients. Biopsies taken from the inflamed portion of the ileum in the surgical resection specimen were designated as M0 samples. For commercial TCRB immunosequencing, roughly 0.5 micrograms of biopsy DNA were submitted for each sample. TCR repertoire analysis was performed in roughly 50 Crohn's disease patients drawn from a prospective multicentre cohort. The study ran alongside a multicentre cohort designed to identify predictors of early endoscopic recurrence after ileocolonic resection. Endoscopic postoperative recurrence was defined as a Rutgeerts score above i0. A total of 170 or so mucosal samples from roughly 60 patients were sequenced, collected from several sites on the surgical specimen and at postoperative endoscopy.

The method behind the library was the immunoSEQ multiplex PCR assay. A two-step, amplification bias-controlled multiplex PCR was used by Adaptive Biotechnology to amplify CDR3 regions from genomic DNA. The first PCR used primers for every V and J gene segment; the second PCR added barcodes and Illumina adapters. CDR3 libraries were sequenced using an Illumina instrument. The paper's data handling went like this. Vendor-provided pipelines were combined with custom analysis of raw data in R/Bioconductor under R version 3.3.0. Clonality, which ranges from 0 to 1, was calculated as the inverse of the normalised Shannon entropy across all productive clones. High-frequency clones were defined as the repertoire share of the top 100 clones, retaining only clones passing a 95% confidence test. Repertoire diversity was measured with the Simpson index, and overlap between samples was measured with the Morisita-Horn index. Entries here come from immuneACCESS through TCRdb and include only in-frame sequences with V and J called. Some clones fail to appear in such tables; in the studies checked, an unresolved V gene covers under half of the shortfall, and the cause of the remainder is unknown. V and J calls plus clone size are reproduced from that table; the DNA served to infer D and trimming. The sample includes 15,000 to 20,000 clones, with about three quarters observed a single time. The ten largest clones capture around 4.2% of the sample.

Per the publication, the time point label means: inflamed ileum from the surgical specimen. Adults with ileal or ileocolonic Crohn's disease for whom ileocolonic resection was indicated were considered eligible. Before DNA extraction, whole ileal mucosal biopsies were kept frozen at -80 degrees C. Genomic DNA was extracted from frozen whole biopsies with a TRizol-based method and quantified on a NanoDrop 2000 spectrophotometer. Relative to germline, V is 5 bases shorter and J is 3 bases shorter, with 10 bases between their ends. The CDR3 goes from the cysteine to the phenylalanine over 14 residues. Only the CDR3 DNA stays, 42 bases, in frame from base 1. From a lookup of the germline V gene, CDR1 and CDR2 are SGHAT and FQNNGV. The paper's findings and limits, for the study overall: Only a subgroup of patients, of unstated size, had their mucosal CD4 and CD8 T cells sorted and sequenced. Endoscopic recurrence was linked to a higher percentage of high-frequency clones at surgery, and recurrence occurred in every patient whose clonality exceeded 26.8% (18/57). A significantly higher proportion of clonal expansions was observed in active smokers at surgery than in non-smokers (about 25% vs 20%, p=0.02). Sorted CD8 T cells carried more high-frequency clones than CD4 T cells, suggesting mucosal expansions were mainly CD8.

This receptor was obtained from an adult with Crohn's disease. Sequencing input: ileal tissue. Recombination joined TRBV11-2 with TRBJ1-4; too little of a D gene remains to name it. The bases are TGTGCCAGCAGCCCCGAGGTAGCTAATGAAAAACTGTTTTTT. Its translation reads: CASSPEVANEKLFF.